Described below is a single T cell receptor (beta chain) sequence and its context. The antigen it recognizes is unknown. There are no base qualities to consult, and no much larger clone falls within one base. The immunoSEQ Assay, a bias-controlled multiplex PCR, was used to amplify TCRbeta CDR3 regions from genomic DNA. Per the source publication's procedure: The number of nucleated cells in each sample was estimated by amplification of reference gene primers within the assay. To quantify the absolute abundance of each unique TCRbeta CDR3 rearrangement, sequence reads were collapsed and filtered. For each sample, productive Simpson clonality was calculated as the square root of Simpson's diversity index across productive rearrangements. As stored in TCRdb, this immuneACCESS dataset retains in-frame rearrangements with V and J assigned. A fraction of the clones does not appear; measured against another copy, unresolved V genes explain less than half of the discrepancy, and the remainder lacks a known reason. The V and J calls and clone size were taken over from that table, and D and trimming were inferred from the DNA. The sample table holds 250,000 or so clones, of which roughly nine tenths were seen once. The ten top clones hold 1.2% of the sample.

The sample is drawn from a study of blood T cell repertoires in COVID-19 (dated by TCRdb to the early 2020s). For the wider study: Collaborator samples came from the United States, Italy and Spain and covered acute and convalescent phases of COVID-19. The material from the prospective study consisted of cDNA or gDNA derived from T cells, B-cell-depleted T cells, or PBMCs. Deeply sampled blood TCRbeta repertoires from subjects exposed to, actively infected with, or recovered from COVID-19 were included in the dataset. The repertoires were released in a freely available public database meant as a resource for research on the immune response to SARS-CoV-2. Samples were obtained from the ongoing ImmuneRACE study (first 160 participants) and from roughly 1,300 subjects provided by 6 global collaborators. Sample metadata almost always included a de-identified subject ID, COVID-19 status, age in years and sex. Where available, HLA class I and class II types were taken from metadata supplied by the sample provider and were not determined by assay-based typing.

Beyond this particular receptor, the publication reports: The amount of clinical and demographic metadata varied by source and participant and was provided uncurated.

Participants in the prospective study were enrolled through a virtual design, were aged 18 to 89 years, and lived in approximately 24 United States geographic areas. In the prospective study, participants were assigned to cohorts based on the clinical history participants reported in a screening survey and a study questionnaire. In the prospective study, whole blood, serum and a nasopharyngeal or oropharyngeal swab were collected from each participant by mobile phlebotomists. Participants in the prospective study had the option to provide additional blood draws and questionnaires over a roughly two-month period. Prospective study blood samples were shipped either frozen or at room temperature before DNA extraction. V is pruned by 6 bases and J by 2 bases, leaving 6 bases of the junction without a gene match. The germline V gene supplies CDR1 ENHRY and CDR2 SYGVKD. The CDR3 holds 14 amino acids from the cysteine to the phenylalanine. The DNA shown is the 42-base CDR3, in frame from base 1.

The V gene is TRBV10-3 and the J gene is TRBJ1-2; TRBD1 agrees with 7 junctional bases. This sequence was found in a human donor in a cohort exposed to, infected with or recovered from COVID-19 (not recorded which). The donor label of this sample is uncertain. The specimen sequenced was PBMCs or T cells enriched from blood (not recorded which). The CDR3 has the sequence CAIRERQGNYGYTF. The DNA reads as follows: TGTGCCATCAGGGAGCGACAGGGAAACTATGGCTACACCTTC.